Detailed here is one T cell receptor beta chain. These data originate in a study of shared clonotypes between healthy human individuals. The authors' processing: Filtering differed since immunoSEQ provided only junctions, with no quality scores. The repertoire was sequenced with immunoSEQ multiplex PCR; TCRdb's copy has only in-frame clones and lacks some. V and J calls and clone size are as listed in that table; D and trimming were resolved from the DNA. The sample lists 450,000 to 550,000 clones; approximately 79% were seen once. Per the germline V gene, CDR1 is MNHNY and CDR2 is SVGAGI (reference sequence). Trimming removed 4 bases from V and 10 bases from J; junction bases left unmatched: 5. The CDR3 is 13 amino acids. Healthy adults negative for HIV, lacking recent acute infections or vaccinations, served as donors. There were only Caucasian adults among the donors, and all lived in Nashville, Tennessee. When samples were unsorted, 85 million to 95 million PBMCs were used for genomic DNA.

The TCR was taken from a woman aged 40 to 55 in good health. Some clones in this sample may be carry-over from other donors' samples. This chain connects TRBV6-6 to TRBJ1-1, with 11 bases lining up with TRBD1. The sequencing sample was made of PBMCs. The DNA for the CDR3 is TGTGCCAGCAGTTTTGGGACAGGGGGTGCAGCTTTCTTT. As protein: CASSFGTGGAAFF.